Sequencing of this TCR beta chain was carried out in a study of blood T cells in healthy people across ages. Study-wide results and caveats: Getting older went along with TCR beta diversity per million T cells dropping roughly linearly. There was a strong correlation between TCR beta diversity and naive T cell percentage.

Details on this clonotype: Its target is not known.

CDR1 and CDR2 from the germline V gene are LNHNV and YYDKDF (reference sequence). CDR3 length: 13 amino acids. Unmatched junction bases numbered 8, after V lost 9 bases and J lost 7 bases. A second PCR, run for about 7 to 11 cycles, used a sample-barcoded 5' primer plus a J-beta primer mix. TCRdb independently ran MiXCR on the 5' RACE reads; one entry per CDR3 protein. The table lists over a million distinct CDR3 sequences, about 25% of them singletons, with around 0.7% in the top ten. This same sample was also part of a study on T cells of mothers and their children. This second study says: Material was donated by three healthy Caucasian mothers and their six children. The authors found no persistent microchimeric T cell clones.

Sequencing used blood. The chain employs TRBV15 and TRBJ2-1, with TRBD1 matching 8 bases. This clonotype originated in a girl aged 2-9 years in good health. The CDR3 DNA reads TGTGCCACGTCAGGACAGGGAGAGAATGAGCAGTTCTTC. It is translated as CATSGQGENEQFF.